The clone carrying this T cell receptor beta chain occurred many times. What it recognizes is unknown. These data belong to a study of neurological immune-mediated disorders. Study background: The disease course was relapsing-remitting in around 31 and secondary progressive in 3 of the 34 multiple sclerosis patients. Regarding the study as a whole: The multiple sclerosis repertoire cluster lacked an association with any feature, whether clinical or MRI. The highest TCR clonal expansion occurred in HTLV-1-associated myelopathy; multiple sclerosis fell below healthy controls.

TCRdb itself ran the 5' RACE reads through MiXCR, one entry per CDR3 protein. The sample carries 87,000 or so distinct CDR3 sequences, around 3.3% recorded once. V was pared by 7 bases and J by 4 bases, with 11 bases between. Germline V gene data show CDR1 as DFQATT and CDR2 as SNEGSKA (reference sequence). The CDR3 sequence is 12 residues long. Material for sequencing was PBMCs. The source of this sequence is a woman under 30 with multiple sclerosis. This sequence joins TRBV20-1 and TRBJ1-5, with D maybe TRBD1 (6 bases). Here the CDR3 DNA reads TGCAGTGTCAGGACAGTGAATCAGCCCCAGCATTTT. Amino acids: CSVRTVNQPQHF.